This entry concerns a single T cell receptor beta chain. The data were obtained in a study of blood T cell repertoires in COVID-19. In the study overall: Whether acute or convalescent, the COVID-19 samples came from the United States, Italy and Spain. The analysed material was cDNA or gDNA that came from T cells, B-cell-depleted T cells, or PBMCs.

How the authors handled the data: Counts of nucleated cells, estimated from reference gene primer amplification, were obtained. Clones were read by immunoSEQ multiplex PCR, and TCRdb kept only the in-frame ones, dropping some. That table furnishes V, J and clone size, whereas the DNA furnished D and trimming. The repertoire consists of approximately 200,000 clones, with about 87% occurring once and the leading ten covering roughly 1.7%. Trimming removed 6 bases from V and 1 base from J; junction bases left unmatched: 5. Germline CDR1 reads SQVTM; CDR2 reads ANQGSEA. CDR3 size: 14 residues. The source material was peripheral blood. The chain employs TRBV29-1 and TRBJ2-2, with 7 bases that match TRBD2. The source of this sequence is a man in his 70s with acute or convalescent COVID-19. Here the CDR3 reads CSVRTSENTGELFF. DNA for the CDR3: TGCAGCGTCCGTACTAGCGAGAACACCGGGGAGCTGTTTTTT.